These 22 T cell receptor delta chains were all obtained from the same sample, sequenced in a study of gamma-delta chains in newborns, infants, children. TCRdb called clones from the reads again using CATT. The data show under 3,000 delta-chain clones, approximately 44% seen once. The sample consisted of blood, taken at baseline. These receptor sequences come from a child who received the measles vaccine.

Relative to its sample, this clone is medium-sized (0.01 to 0.1%). Other DNA sequences in this specimen translate into the identical CDR3. The chain recombines TRDV2 with TRDJ1; 13 bases are a match to TRDD3. V was clipped by 2 bases and J by 0 bases; unmatched bases: 20. CDR1 GEAIGNYY and CDR2 EKD come from the germline V gene. This CDR3 contains 22 residues. CDR3 protein: CACDSVLGDTTSGALYTDKLIF. The CDR3 DNA follows: TGTGCCTGTGACAGCGTACTGGGGGATACGACGAGCGGGGCCTTGTACACCGATAAACTCATCTTT.

Concerning this clone: Being one base from a much bigger clone, this may be a read error. The sample has other DNA sequences that encode this CDR3 too. The J gene is TRDJ1, the V gene TRDV1, with 7 bases lining up with TRDD2. The length of the CDR3 is 21 residues. CDR1 and CDR2 from the germline V gene are TSWWSYY and QGS. J gave up 0 bases and V 5 bases, and 24 bases lay outside the gene matches. CDR3 region: CALGSPNPLSYHDSYTDKLIF. The DNA of the CDR3 is TGTGCTCTTGGGTCCCCGAATCCCCTTTCCTACCACGACTCGTACACCGATAAACTCATCTTT.

On this clone: A much bigger clone sits one base away, suggesting this may be a read error. The J gene is TRDJ1, the V gene TRDV1, with 9 bases identical to TRDD3. Germline CDR1 TSWWSYY, CDR2 QGS. The CDR3 has 20 residues. The CDR3 DNA is TGTGCTCTTGGGGAAACTCAATACTCTTACTGGGGGACCCACACCAATAAACTCATCTTT. It specifies CALGETQYSYWGTHTNKLIF.

With regard to this clone: A far larger clone is only one base removed, so a read error is likely. V usage is TRDV3 and J usage is TRDJ1; 8 bases are shared with TRDD3. The germline CDR1 and CDR2 sequences are TVYSNPD and GDNSRS (reference sequence). The CDR3 spans 14 residues. With 2 bases clipped from V and 5 bases from J, the junction kept 10 bases outside the gene matches. The CDR3 sequence is CAFETQGGIDKLIF. CDR3 coding DNA: TGTGCCTTTGAGACTCAAGGGGGGATAGATAAACTCATCTTT. The full variable domain, its missing parts supplied by reference TRDV3 and TRDJ1, is CDKVTQSSPDQTVASGSEVVLLCTYDTVYSNPDLFWYRIRPDYSFQFVFYGDNSRSEGADFTQGRFSVKHILTQKAFHLVISPVRTEDSATYYCAFETQGGIDKLIFGKGTRVTVEP.

The chain employs TRDV1 and TRDJ1; 9 bases line up with TRDD3. Germline trimming cut 4 bases from V and 3 bases from J; bases unmatched to any gene: 15. Germline lookup yields CDR1 TSWWSYY and CDR2 QGS. This CDR3 spans 18 amino acids. The CDR3 reads CALGGPFLRGGYPDKLIF. The CDR3 coding sequence is TGTGCTCTTGGGGGGCCATTCCTGCGAGGGGGATACCCCGATAAACTCATCTTT.

This clone was observed a single time. A much bigger clone sits one base away, suggesting this may be a read error. Other nucleotide sequences from this sample produce the same CDR3. The genes are TRAV29/DV5 and TRDJ1, with unresolved D. Germline lookup yields CDR1 NSMFDY and CDR2 ISSIKDK. This CDR3 contains 13 residues. The CDR3 reads CAASGTDTDKLIF. The CDR3, as DNA: TGTGCGGCAAGCGGGACCGACACCGATAAACTCATCTTT. The whole variable domain, filled in from reference TRAV29/DV5 and TRDJ1, reads DQQVKQNSPSLSVQEGRISILNCDYTNSMFDYFLWYKKYPAEGPTFLISISSIKDKNEDGRFTVFLNKSAKHLSLHIVPSQPGDSAVYFCAASGTDTDKLIFGKGTRVTVEP.

The CDR3 region is CALGDRIRPRGKLIF. The CDR3 DNA follows: TGTGCTCTTGGGGACCGTATACGACCCCGCGGTAAACTCATCTTT. The chain links TRDV1 to TRDJ1, with D perhaps matching TRDD3 (5 bases). The CDR3 is made up of 15 amino acids. V lost 3 bases, J lost 7 bases, and 18 bases lay in between. Looked up from germline, CDR1 is TSWWSYY and CDR2 is QGS.

With respect to this clone: A far larger clone is only one base removed, so a read error is likely. The rearrangement uses TRDV1 and TRDJ1, with TRDD2 identical over 8 bases. The CDR3 totals 23 residues. Per the germline V gene, CDR1 is TSWWSYY and CDR2 is QGS. V was pared by 3 bases and J by 0 bases, with 27 bases of the junction left unmatched. This CDR3 is CALGEPSPFLKIWDDPYTDKLIF. CDR3 in DNA: TGTGCTCTTGGGGAGCCCTCACCCTTCCTAAAGATCTGGGACGACCCCTACACCGATAAACTCATCTTT.

As to this clone: This may stem from a read error, because a much larger clone lies one nucleotide away. At the DNA level, this CDR3 is encoded by other sequences in the same sample as well. This chain joins TRDV1 and TRDJ1; the match to TRDD3 covers 11 bases. The CDR3 loop spans 21 amino acids. Germline CDR1 and CDR2: TSWWSYY and QGS. The CDR3 spells CALGERGPPYWGITDTDKLIF. The CDR3 DNA is TGTGCTCTCGGGGAACGAGGTCCGCCCTACTGGGGGATAACGGACACCGATAAACTCATCTTT.

Details on this clone: It differs at one base from a far larger clone, so likely a read error. This chain joins TRAV29/DV5 and TRDJ3; no firm D call. The CDR3 is 15 residues long. CDR1 NSMFDY and CDR2 ISSIKDK come from the germline V gene. CDR3 nucleotide sequence: TGTGCAACAAGCGCTCCCTCCTGGGACACCCGACAGATGTTTTTC. Amino acid sequence: CATSAPSWDTRQMFF.

The chain links TRDV1 to TRDJ1; 7 bases map to TRDD3. The CDR3 totals 16 residues. Trimming removed 3 bases from V and 1 base from J; junction bases left unmatched: 8. Germline loops: CDR1 TSWWSYY, CDR2 QGS. The DNA of the CDR3 is TGTGCTCTTGGGGACACTAGGGACTGGGGCACCGATAAACTCATCTTT. Its protein product is CALGDTRDWGTDKLIF.

This clone has a single count. The chain recombines TRDV2 with TRDJ1; maybe TRDD3 (6 bases). Deletions cut 0 bases from V and 2 bases from J, with 24 bases between. CDR1 and CDR2 (germline): GEAIGNYY, EKD. The CDR3 covers 19 residues. CDR3 region: CACDTGVGIYPWKTDKLIF. Written as DNA, the CDR3 is TGTGCCTGTGACACCGGGGTCGGGATATATCCCTGGAAAACCGATAAACTCATCTTT.

This clone is labeled as large (0.1 to 1%). The chain uses TRDV2 and TRDJ1, with 9 bases aligning to TRDD3. This CDR3 region has 17 residues. Germline CDR1 is GEAIGNYY and CDR2 is EKD. With V trimmed by 0 bases and J by 0 bases, 7 bases remained unmatched. CDR3 region: CACDTPMGDRDTDKLIF. CDR3 DNA sequence: TGTGCCTGTGACACCCCAATGGGGGATAGGGACACCGATAAACTCATCTTT.

A note on this clone: Being one base from a much bigger clone, this may be a read error. The J gene is TRDJ1, the V gene TRDV1, with a possible D match to TRDD3 (6 bases). Trimming removed 0 bases at V and 0 bases at J, with 29 bases between. The CDR3 runs 22 residues. The germline V gene has CDR1 TSWWSYY and CDR2 QGS. The CDR3 coding sequence is TGTGCTCTTGGGGAACTAGGGCTTCCCAGTGGGAGATACGCCCCATACACCGATAAACTCATCTTT. Its protein is CALGELGLPSGRYAPYTDKLIF.

The chain uses TRDV3 and TRDJ1; 9 bases map to TRDD3. Germline trimming cut 3 bases from V and 0 bases from J; bases unmatched to any gene: 14. CDR3 length: 17 amino acids. The germline CDR1 and CDR2 sequences are TVYSNPD and GDNSRS (reference sequence). The CDR3 DNA reads as TGTGCCTTCAGAGGCGATACTGGGGGACAGTACACCGATAAACTCATCTTT. Protein: CAFRGDTGGQYTDKLIF.

With regard to this clone: Possible read error: a much larger clone is one base away. V gene TRDV1 combines with J gene TRDJ3; 10 nucleotides line up with TRDD3. The CDR3 is 18 residues long. CDR1 and CDR2 (germline): TSWWSYY, QGS. V gave up 10 bases and J gave up 5 bases; unmatched junction bases: 14. CDR3 sequence: CAPDGLVGDTGDTRQMFF. CDR3 bases: TGTGCTCCTGATGGGTTGGTGGGGGATACAGGGGACACCCGACAGATGTTTTTC.

As concerns this clone: One base away lies a much larger clone, so this may be a sequencing read error. Additional DNA sequences in this sample encode the identical CDR3. The chain has TRDV2 and TRDJ3; 11 bases map to TRDD3. The CDR3 sequence is 18 residues long. The germline gives CDR1 GEAIGNYY, CDR2 EKD. In nucleotides, the CDR3 is TGTGCCTGTGACAAACTGGGGGATAGGTCCTGGGACACCCGGCAGATGTTTTTC. This translates into CACDKLGDRSWDTRQMFF.

Comment on this clone: Given a much more abundant clone one base away, this may be a read error. This rearrangement joins TRAV29/DV5 to TRDJ1; 9 bases agree with TRDD3. The germline gives CDR1 NSMFDY, CDR2 ISSIKDK. The CDR3 is made up of 21 amino acids. J lost 0 bases, V lost 0 bases, and 21 bases had no gene match. The CDR3 loop is CAASEALPGGYLLGDTDKLIF. The CDR3 DNA follows: TGTGCAGCAAGCGAGGCTTTACCCGGGGGATACCTCTTAGGTGACACCGATAAACTCATCTTT.

About this clone: One end of the junction does not line up with germline, which may come from a read error. J is TRDJ1 and V is TRDV1, with 7 bases fitting TRDD3. Per germline, CDR1 TSWWSYY and CDR2 QGS. The CDR3 runs to 21 residues. The CDR3 here is CALGKSPYRGYRRGYTDKVIF. CDR3 bases: TGTGCTCTTGGGAAGTCCCCCTACAGGGGATATAGGCGGGGGTACACCGATAAAGTCATCTTT.

Comment on this clone: Germline and junction disagree at one end, which may indicate a read error. The same CDR3 arises from other DNA sequences in this sample as well. J is TRDJ3 and V is TRDV2; TRDD3 matches 13 bases. This CDR3 comprises 21 residues. Per the germline V gene, CDR1 is GEAIGNYY and CDR2 is EKD. Written as DNA, the CDR3 is TGTGCCTGTGACACCGTACTGGGGGATACGCTGAGCTCCTGGGACACCCGACAGATGTTCTTC. This sequence encodes CACDTVLGDTLSSWDTRQMFF.

Details on this clone: A much larger clone lies one base from this, so it may be a read error. CDR3 residues: CARDTVRGGSSSWDTRQMFF. CDR3 DNA: TGTGCCCGTGACACCGTCCGTGGGGGTTCGAGCTCCTGGGACACCCGACAGATGTTTTTC. The rearrangement links TRDV2 to TRDJ3; a weak D match, TRDD3 (6 bases). The CDR3 runs to 20 residues. CDR1 and CDR2 from the germline V gene are GEAIGNYY and EKD.

This clone has more than one count but fewer than ten. This rearrangement joins TRDV1 to TRDJ1; D is ambiguous. The V and J ends lost 3 bases and 3 bases respectively, with 26 bases between them. CDR1 and CDR2 from the germline V gene are TSWWSYY and QGS. The CDR3 consists of 19 residues. CDR3 loop: CALGDISFSTPRLSDKLIF. The CDR3 region has the DNA TGTGCTCTTGGGGACATCTCTTTTTCCACACCCCGTCTATCCGATAAACTCATCTTT.